Listed below are T cell receptor beta chains from one sample, sequenced in a study of cytomegalovirus exposure and HLA in healthy donors. Measured with immunoSEQ multiplex PCR; TCRdb has only the in-frame clones, and not every one. This table holds some 150,000 clones, approximately 94% found once. Sequencing was done on a sample of PBMCs. The receptors shown here come from a man younger than 35 in good health and CMV-seropositive. The CDR3 runs from the conserved cysteine through the conserved F or W. A D gene is named only where the DNA matches it firmly. Size is omitted from some rows. Given values are once, few, many or a class for expanded clones.

TRBV11-2	TRBJ1-2	few	NA	TGTGCCAGCAGCTTATCCTTGAACTATGGCTACACCTTC	CASSLSLNYGYTF
TRBV27	TRBJ2-7	NA	NA	TGTGCCAGCAGTTTAGGGCAGCCCTACGAGCAGTACTTC	CASSLGQPYEQYF
TRBV7-9	TRBJ2-7	NA	NA	TGTGCCAGCAGCTTATATATCCGGGACTTAGCCTACGAGCAGTACTTC	CASSLYIRDLAYEQYF
TRBV6-4	TRBJ2-3	NA	TRBD1	TGTGCCAGCAGCGCACAGGGGCCAGATACGCAGTATTTT	CASSAQGPDTQYF
TRBV30	TRBJ1-1	NA	NA	TGTGCCTGGAGTGTGGCGGGGTTGTACACTGAAGCTTTCTTT	CAWSVAGLYTEAFF
TRBV9	TRBJ2-3	NA	NA	TGTGCCAGCAGCGCTAGTTCAGCCGCCGATACGCAGTATTTT	CASSASSAADTQYF
TRBV18	TRBJ1-1	NA	TRBD1	TGTGCCAGCAGACAGGGGGCGGACACTGAAGCTTTCTTT	CASRQGADTEAFF
TRBV9	TRBJ1-1	NA	NA	TGTGCCAGCAGCCTAGGGCAGTCCTTCACTGAAGCTTTCTTT	CASSLGQSFTEAFF
TRBV28	TRBJ1-4	NA	TRBD1	TGTGCCAGCGGGAATCCCCGGGGACAGGGAGCAACTAATGAAAAACTGTTTTTT	CASGNPRGQGATNEKLFF
TRBV14	TRBJ2-7	NA	NA	TGTGCCAGCAGCCTGCGTCGAGGAACCGCCTACGAGCAGTACTTC	CASSLRRGTAYEQYF
TRBV19	TRBJ2-2	NA	TRBD1	TGTGCCAGTAGTATAAAAATCCTTGCTTTCTTAGGGGGCGAAGCCGGGGAGCTGTTTTTT	CASSIKILAFLGGEAGELFF
TRBV5-1	TRBJ1-1	NA	NA	TGCGCCAGCAGCTATGGCTCTAACACTGAAGCTTTCTTT	CASSYGSNTEAFF
TRBV6-5	TRBJ2-1	NA	NA	TGTGCCAGCAGTTACCAGACGGACAGTTACAATGAGCAGTTCTTC	CASSYQTDSYNEQFF
TRBV15	TRBJ2-5	NA	NA	TGTGCCACCAGCAGAACCTCATTTGGGGCTGGGGTTTTTCAAGAGACCCAGTACTTC	CATSRTSFGAGVFQETQYF
TRBV9	TRBJ2-5	NA	NA	TGTGCCAGCAGCGTAGCGGGAGCTGGGGAGACCCAGTACTTC	CASSVAGAGETQYF
TRBV19	TRBJ1-5	NA	TRBD1	TGTGCCAGCCAAAGGAGGGACAGGGTCCGGAGCAATCAGCCCCAGCATTTT	CASQRRDRVRSNQPQHF